Presented here are 14 T cell receptor beta chains from one specimen sequenced in a study of beta chain features in type 1 diabetes. General study findings and limits: Significant though moderate, a shortening of TCRB CDR3s appeared in all four CD4+ subsets of Type 1 diabetes patients.

Since all of the isolated RNA was reverse transcribed, expressed TCRB transcripts were what got sequenced. Using immunoSEQ multiplex PCR, the repertoire was profiled, and TCRdb retains in-frame clones only, with some absent. The sample includes under 150,000 clones, around 8.8% of them seen just once. For these receptors, no antigen is known. Material for sequencing was central memory CD4+ T cells from blood. Source of these receptors: a man aged 25 to 40 with type 1 diabetes.

This rearrangement joins TRBV9 to TRBJ1-1; D not resolved. Trimming removed 3 bases at V and 0 bases at J, with 9 bases between. Germline V gene lookup returns CDR1 SGDLS and CDR2 YYNGEE. This CDR3 contains 14 residues. CDR3 sequence reads: CASSADIMNTEAFF. The CDR3 nucleotides read TGTGCCAGCAGCGCCGACATTATGAACACTGAAGCTTTCTTT.

This clone was seen a few times. The chain joins TRBV5-1 to TRBJ2-5; D remains unclear. Germline loops: CDR1 SGHRS, CDR2 YFSETQ. Trimming shortened V by 1 base and J by 2 bases, and 15 bases separated the two germline ends. The CDR3 sequence is 16 residues long. In DNA, the CDR3 is TGCGCCAGCAGCTTGACGGTTCAAACCCAACAAGAGACCCAGTACTTC. Residues: CASSLTVQTQQETQYF.

The chain carries TRBV5-4 and TRBJ2-2; D perhaps matches TRBD1 (6 bases). CDR1 and CDR2 from the germline V gene are SGHNT and YYREEE (reference sequence). Trimming stripped 2 bases from V and 0 bases from J, with 14 bases between. This CDR3 is built from 17 residues. The CDR3 region is CASSLGGFGTNTGELFF. The CDR3 DNA reads TGTGCCAGCAGCTTAGGGGGATTCGGGACGAACACCGGGGAGCTGTTTTTT. Drawing the rest from reference TRBV5-4 and TRBJ2-2, the complete variable domain is ETGVTQSPTHLIKTRGQQVTLRCSSQSGHNTVSWYQQALGQGPQFIFQYYREEENGRGNFPPRFSGLQFPNYSSELNVNALELDDSALYLCASSLGGFGTNTGELFFGEGSRLTVL.

This clone was seen a few times. This chain connects TRBV20-1 to TRBJ2-5; D unclear. Germline V CDR1 and CDR2: DFQATT, SNEGSKA (reference sequence). The CDR3 has 11 amino acids. Between the trimmed V and J ends, which lost 3 bases and 2 bases, there was a span of 4 bases. CDR3 residues: CSARRQETQYF. In DNA, the CDR3 is TGCAGTGCTAGGCGGCAAGAGACCCAGTACTTC.

This clone was counted a few times. The chain joins TRBV9 to TRBJ2-1; TRBD1 matches 8 bases. The CDR3 covers 13 residues. The V and J ends lost 4 bases and 6 bases, in that order; junction bases with no gene match: 3. Germline CDR1 SGDLS, CDR2 YYNGEE. CDR3 sequence reads: CASSIGQGNEQFF. The CDR3 region has the DNA TGTGCCAGCAGCATTGGACAGGGCAATGAGCAGTTCTTC.

This sequence joins TRBV9 and TRBJ2-5; 10 nucleotides align to TRBD2. CDR3 length: 16 amino acids. After removal of 2 bases from V and 5 bases from J, the junction contained 9 bases not matched to a gene. In germline, CDR1 is SGDLS, CDR2 YYNGEE. The CDR3: CASSVAPGLATETQYF. The CDR3 nucleotides are TGTGCCAGCAGCGTCGCCCCGGGACTAGCGACGGAGACCCAGTACTTC. The entire variable domain, with the rest obtained from reference TRBV9 and TRBJ2-5, is as follows: DSGVTQTPKHLITATGQRVTLRCSPRSGDLSVYWYQQSLDQGLQFLIQYYNGEERAKGNILERFSAQQFPDLHSELNLSSLELGDSALYFCASSVAPGLATETQYFGPGTRLLVL.

This clone was counted only a few times. This chain joins TRBV4-3 and TRBJ1-4, with no clear D. Germline lookup yields CDR1 LGHNA and CDR2 YSLEER. V lost 2 bases to trimming and J lost 5 bases, with 9 bases between them. This CDR3 is built from 14 residues. CDR3 protein: CASSQQVSNEKLFF. Written as DNA, the CDR3 is TGCGCCAGCAGCCAACAGGTGTCGAATGAAAAACTGTTTTTT.

This clone was seen a handful of times. The chain joins TRBV7-6 to TRBJ1-4; D is uncertain. Between the trimmed V and J ends, which lost 5 bases and 5 bases, there was a span of 12 bases. CDR3 length: 14 residues. Germline lookup yields CDR1 SGHVS and CDR2 FNYEAQ. CDR3 nucleotides: TGTGCCAGCAGCGAGGCGGGGTCAAATGAAAAACTGTTTTTT. As protein: CASSEAGSNEKLFF.

The chain is built from TRBV10-3 and TRBJ2-2; weak D call: TRBD1 (5 bases). CDR3 size: 12 residues. Deletions cut 10 bases from V and 3 bases from J, with 9 bases between. Per the germline V gene, CDR1 is ENHRY and CDR2 is SYGVKD. The CDR3 DNA sequence: TGTGCCACCCGACAGTACACCGGGGAGCTGTTTTTT. Translated: CATRQYTGELFF.

This clone was seen a handful of times. The CDR3 region has the DNA TGTGCCAGCTCACCGGGACAAACGAACACCGGGGAGCTGTTTTTT. Translating gives CASSPGQTNTGELFF. The chain employs TRBV18 and TRBJ2-2; maybe TRBD1 (6 bases). Germline loops: CDR1 KGHSH, CDR2 LQKENI. The CDR3 consists of 15 residues. Deletions cut 3 bases from V and 0 bases from J, with 8 bases between.

This clone was counted between two and nine times. The rearrangement uses TRBV4-2 and TRBJ1-6, with D hard to call. Trimming stripped 0 bases from V and 0 bases from J, with 6 bases between. Germline CDR1 reads LGHNA; CDR2 reads YNFKEQ. This CDR3 spans 16 amino acids. CDR3 in amino acids: CASSQDVSSYNSPLHF. The CDR3 DNA sequence: TGTGCCAGCAGCCAAGACGTTAGCTCCTATAATTCACCCCTCCACTTT.

The CDR3, as DNA: TGTGCCACCAGCAGAGATCTCGGTTCGGGGGTAGATGGCTACACCTTC. Translated: CATSRDLGSGVDGYTF. V is TRBV15 and J is TRBJ1-2; a weak D match, TRBD1 (5 bases). The CDR3 loop spans 16 amino acids. Germline V gene sequence: CDR1 LNHNV, CDR2 YYDKDF (reference sequence). Trimming removed 0 bases from V and 6 bases from J, with 17 bases in between.

This clone showed up just a few times. The chain uses TRBV9 and TRBJ2-1, with 8 bases that match TRBD1. The ends lost 3 bases at V and 8 bases at J; junction bases unmatched: 10. This CDR3 has 15 amino acids. Looked up from germline, CDR1 is SGDLS and CDR2 is YYNGEE. DNA for the CDR3: TGTGCCAGCAGCGCAAGACAGGGGACGGGAGATGAGCAGTTCTTC. Translation: CASSARQGTGDEQFF.

This clone showed up just a few times. The rearrangement links TRBV6-5 to TRBJ2-3; 7 positions agree with TRBD1. This CDR3 region has 15 residues. V lost 0 bases, J lost 2 bases, and 2 bases stayed unmatched. From germline, CDR1 is MNHEY and CDR2 SVGAGI. The CDR3 spells CASSYSGQTTDTQYF. CDR3 DNA sequence: TGTGCCAGCAGTTACTCGGGACAGACCACAGATACGCAGTATTTT.